Described below is a single T cell receptor beta chain sequence and its context. The sample belongs to a study of blood T cell repertoires in COVID-19. Study as a whole: Samples of COVID-19 (acute and convalescent) were obtained from the United States, Italy and Spain. In each case, the material was cDNA or gDNA derived from T cells, B-cell-depleted T cells, or PBMCs.

Methods used by the authors: Reference gene primer amplification yielded estimated nucleated cell counts. Repertoires were generated with immunoSEQ multiplex PCR, while TCRdb's copy carries only in-frame clones and drops some. The D gene and trimming were derived from the DNA, and the V and J assignments and clone size from that table. The repertoire holds roughly 56,000 clones, around four fifths seen once, with around 5% in the top ten. CDR3 size: 15 residues. CDR1 and CDR2 from the germline V gene are MNHEY and SVGAGI. The V end lost 2 bases, the J end lost 4 bases, and 13 bases lay between the germline ends.

The receptor was isolated from a man between 65 and 85 years old with acute or convalescent COVID-19. The sample comprised peripheral blood. V usage is TRBV6-5 and J usage is TRBJ2-3, with a weak D call TRBD1 (7 bases). The CDR3 protein is CASSYRQGGADTQYF. The CDR3 coding sequence is TGTGCCAGCAGTTACCGACAGGGAGGAGCAGATACGCAGTATTTT.